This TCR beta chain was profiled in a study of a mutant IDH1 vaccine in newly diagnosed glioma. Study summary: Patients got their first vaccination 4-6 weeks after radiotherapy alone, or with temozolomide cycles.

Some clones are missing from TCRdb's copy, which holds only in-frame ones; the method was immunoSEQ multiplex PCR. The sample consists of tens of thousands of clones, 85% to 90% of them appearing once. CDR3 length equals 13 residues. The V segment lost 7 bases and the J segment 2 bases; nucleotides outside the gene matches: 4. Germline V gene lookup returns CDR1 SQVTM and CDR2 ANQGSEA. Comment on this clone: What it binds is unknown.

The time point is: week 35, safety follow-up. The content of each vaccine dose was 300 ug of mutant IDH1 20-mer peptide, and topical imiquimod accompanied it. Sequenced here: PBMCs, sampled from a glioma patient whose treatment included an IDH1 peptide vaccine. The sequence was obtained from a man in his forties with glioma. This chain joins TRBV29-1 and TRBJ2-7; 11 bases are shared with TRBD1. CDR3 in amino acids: CSGGQGAAYEQYF. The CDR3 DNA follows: TGCAGCGGCGGACAGGGGGCAGCCTACGAGCAGTACTTC.